These T cell receptor beta chains were read from a single sample in a study of early T cells in non-severe SARS-CoV-2 infection. TCRdb recomputed calls from the 5' RACE reads with MiXCR, one row per CDR3 protein. The sample has 70,000 or so distinct CDR3 sequences; over 9% are singletons. Specimen: whole blood, collected at baseline. The origin of the receptors is an adult who was a healthcare worker with PCR-confirmed SARS-CoV-2 infection or an uninfected control (not recorded which). Each CDR3 is given with its conserved first and last residue. A D gene is named only where the DNA matches it firmly. Some rows mark clone size as missing; the rest say once, few, many or name a class of expanded clone.

D	J	size	V	CDR3	DNA
-	TRBJ2-3	-	TRBV5-6	CASSLYGTDTQYF	TGTGCCAGCAGCTTGTATGGGACAGATACGCAGTATTTT
-	TRBJ2-3	few	TRBV7-3	CASSSRLTDTQYF	TGTGCCAGCAGCTCCCGACTCACAGATACGCAGTATTTT
-	TRBJ2-7	-	TRBV5-1	CASNPGETAYEQYF	TGCGCCAGCAATCCGGGGGAGACCGCCTACGAGCAGTACTTC
TRBD2	TRBJ2-2	many	TRBV27	CASSPRLAGGLGGELFF	TGTGCCAGCAGCCCTCGACTAGCGGGGGGGCTTGGCGGGGAGCTGTTTTTT
TRBD2	TRBJ2-3	many	TRBV18	CASSPTSVSGGLTDTQYF	TGTGCCAGCTCACCAACCTCGGTCAGCGGGGGGTTAACAGATACGCAGTATTTT
-	TRBJ2-3	few	TRBV3-1	CASKWGRTDTQYF	TGTGCCAGCAAGTGGGGTCGCACAGATACGCAGTATTTT
-	TRBJ2-3	-	TRBV6-2/TRBV6-3	CASSSGPLSTWTTDTQYF	TGTGCCAGCAGTTCCGGCCCCCTGTCGACCTGGACCACAGATACGCAGTATTTT
-	TRBJ1-2	few	TRBV6-6	CASSTPDNFEGIGYTF	TGTGCCAGCAGTACCCCGGACAATTTTGAGGGAATTGGCTACACCTTC
-	TRBJ2-3	-	TRBV3-2	CASSQDKRGTDTQYF	TGTGCCAGCAGCCAAGATAAGCGGGGGACAGATACGCAGTATTTT
-	TRBJ1-1	-	TRBV20-1	CSAKVPIGDTEAFF	TGCAGTGCCAAGGTTCCCATCGGCGACACTGAAGCTTTCTTT
-	TRBJ1-2	few	TRBV5-1	CASSLSGGDGYTF	TGCGCCAGCAGCTTATCTGGGGGCGATGGCTACACCTTC
TRBD2	TRBJ2-3	many	TRBV5-1	CASSLGSGGGSTDTQYF	TGCGCCAGCAGCTTGGGGTCCGGCGGGGGGAGCACAGATACGCAGTATTTT
TRBD2	TRBJ2-1	-	TRBV2	CASSSGGGFNEQFF	TGTGCCAGCAGTAGCGGGGGGGGTTTCAATGAGCAGTTCTTC
-	TRBJ2-7	many	TRBV7-9	CASSKSAAGSSEQYF	TGTGCCAGCAGTAAGTCCGCGGCAGGGTCATCCGAGCAGTACTTC
-	TRBJ2-3	many	TRBV5-1	CASSPAWTPSTDTQYF	TGCGCCAGCAGCCCGGCTTGGACACCCAGCACAGATACGCAGTATTTT
-	TRBJ1-1	many	TRBV28	CASSSHGAPGSNTEAFF	TGTGCCAGCAGTTCCCATGGGGCACCCGGATCGAACACTGAAGCTTTCTTT
-	TRBJ1-1	few	TRBV4-3	CASSQDNARNTEAFF	TGCGCCAGCAGCCAAGATAACGCGAGGAACACTGAAGCTTTCTTT
TRBD1	TRBJ1-1	-	TRBV10-3	CAISDLKSTGPNTEAFF	TGTGCCATCAGTGATCTGAAATCGACAGGGCCGAACACTGAAGCTTTCTTT
-	TRBJ1-2	many	TRBV20-1	CSVRGGENYGYTF	TGCAGTGTCAGGGGAGGGGAAAACTATGGCTACACCTTC
-	TRBJ1-3	many	TRBV20-1	CSARALRNTIYF	TGCAGTGCTAGAGCCCTTAGGAACACCATATATTTT
TRBD1	TRBJ1-4	-	TRBV7-2	CASSRNRGNEKLFF	TGTGCCAGCAGCCGGAACAGGGGTAATGAAAAACTGTTTTTT
-	TRBJ2-3	medium-sized	TRBV7-9	CASSLEGSTDTQYF	TGTGCCAGCAGCTTAGAGGGGAGCACAGATACGCAGTATTTT
TRBD1	TRBJ2-1	many	TRBV7-9	CASSSRGLVNEQFF	TGTGCCAGCAGCTCTAGGGGGCTGGTGAATGAGCAGTTCTTC
-	TRBJ2-7	-	TRBV6-5	CASKGEFGAYEQYF	TGTGCCAGCAAAGGGGAATTTGGGGCCTACGAGCAGTACTTC
-	TRBJ2-1	few	TRBV10-1	CASSDPGSKAYNEQFF	TGCGCCAGCAGTGACCCGGGATCGAAGGCCTACAATGAGCAGTTCTTC
TRBD2	TRBJ2-3	few	TRBV28	CASSFAGVGGFTDTQYF	TGTGCCAGCAGTTTCGCGGGGGTCGGCGGGTTCACAGATACGCAGTATTTT
-	TRBJ2-3	-	TRBV14	CASSLRYGAPPDTQYF	TGTGCCAGCAGCCTCCGGTACGGGGCACCGCCAGATACGCAGTATTTT
-	TRBJ2-3	many	TRBV7-8	CASSSGPGKATDTQYF	TGTGCCAGCAGCTCAGGCCCGGGGAAGGCCACAGATACGCAGTATTTT
-	TRBJ2-3	few	TRBV10-3	CAIRSGEVDTQYF	TGTGCCATCAGATCAGGGGAAGTGGATACGCAGTATTTT
-	TRBJ2-7	-	TRBV27	CAPSSTGAGYEQYF	TGTGCCCCCTCCTCCACGGGCGCGGGCTACGAGCAGTACTTC
-	TRBJ2-3	many	TRBV7-9	CASRTLVTDTQYF	TGTGCCAGCAGAACACTAGTGACAGATACGCAGTATTTT
-	TRBJ2-1	-	TRBV5-1	CASSLDPSSYNEQFF	TGCGCCAGCAGCTTGGACCCGAGCTCCTACAATGAGCAGTTCTTC
TRBD1	TRBJ2-2	many	TRBV4-3	CASSHWDRFERNTGELFF	TGCGCCAGCAGCCACTGGGACAGATTCGAACGGAACACCGGGGAGCTGTTTTTT
TRBD1	TRBJ2-4	-	TRBV7-9	CASSLVGQGDIQYF	TGTGCCAGCAGCTTAGTAGGACAGGGGGACATTCAGTACTTC
-	TRBJ2-7	few	TRBV5-1	CASSQTAYEQYF	TGCGCCAGCAGCCAGACAGCCTACGAGCAGTACTTC
-	TRBJ2-7	many	TRBV6-2/TRBV6-3	CAVTFGVPYEQYF	TGTGCCGTCACCTTCGGGGTACCCTACGAGCAGTACTTC
-	TRBJ1-5	few	TRBV2	CASSPMGRTSNQPQHF	TGTGCCAGCAGCCCAATGGGACGGACTAGCAATCAGCCCCAGCATTTT
-	TRBJ1-2	-	TRBV3-1	CASSPEGKNYGYTF	TGTGCCAGCAGCCCTGAAGGGAAGAACTATGGCTACACCTTC
-	TRBJ2-7	few	TRBV6-1	CASSEKGGSSYEQYF	TGTGCCAGCAGTGAAAAGGGGGGAAGCTCCTACGAGCAGTACTTC
-	TRBJ2-7	many	TRBV7-9	CASSFEDGVYEQYF	TGTGCCAGCAGCTTCGAGGACGGCGTCTACGAGCAGTACTTC
TRBD1	TRBJ2-3	few	TRBV12-3/TRBV12-4	CASSPIRGRGDTQYF	TGTGCCAGCAGCCCTATCAGGGGGCGCGGAGATACGCAGTATTTT
TRBD1	TRBJ2-3	many	TRBV12-3/TRBV12-4	CASSFGTGGTDTQYF	TGTGCCAGCAGTTTCGGGACAGGGGGCACAGATACGCAGTATTTT